This T cell receptor (beta chain) was retrieved from a study of shared clonotypes between healthy human individuals (dated by TCRdb to about 2020). Describing the broader study: A couple of women and three men aged 18 to 49 years were included in the cohort. Per donor, three plates each were used for CD4 naive and CD4 memory, two for CD8 naive, and one for CD8 memory. To estimate repertoire size and how much clonotype sharing occurs between individuals, the study deeply sequenced the blood TCR repertoires of about five healthy adults. Libraries were prepared and TCR repertoires were sequenced by different laboratories using diverse techniques, in order to increase sequencing depth and limit assay-specific biases. Leukapheresis yielded between about 0.85 and 9.5 billion PBMCs per donor.

Using the deep immunoSEQ assay, TCR CDR3 regions were amplified from genomic DNA by multiplex PCR. Extracted genomic DNA from each cell subset was spread evenly across all wells of several immunoSEQ 96-well plates, with each plate serving as a replicate. For sorted subsets, approximately 0.2 ug of genomic DNA, equivalent to around 31,000 T cell genomes, went into each replicate PCR. Purified libraries were quantified with a Qubit 3.0 fluorometer, sized on a Bioanalyzer 2100, and re-quantified with the KAPA Library Quantification kit. Each immunoSEQ 96-well plate was sequenced on its own single-read 150-cycle Illumina NextSeq 550 flow cell. Regarding the original processing steps: Because the immunoSEQ output held only junctional sequences and lacked quality scores, the filtering could not match the filtering applied to full-length reads. Sequences were annotated with PyIR, a Python wrapper for IgBLAST v1.9, using IMGT germline references to assign V/J genes and CDR3. Any read was removed if the V/J assignment was weak (E-value above 1e-6), the CDR3 was missing, or the read contained stop codons, out-of-frame junctions, or ambiguous translated residues. V3J clonotypes were defined by identical inferred V gene, J gene, and CDR3 amino acid sequence. To compute the percentage overlap between repertoires, the number of shared unique clonotypes was divided by the size of the smaller repertoire. Three approaches were used to assess repertoire richness: RTK rarefaction, the Chao1 estimator, and Recon v2.1 estimates of unobserved clonotypes. For all TCRbeta clonotypes obtained by the gDNA method from a handful of donors, generation probabilities were computed with OLGA. TCRdb retrieved this table from immuneACCESS and kept in-frame rearrangements only. Not all clones are present; in checked studies, unresolved V genes account for under half, and no reason is known for the remainder. From that table come the V and J calls and clone size; the DNA was used to work out D and trimming. The sample includes hundreds of thousands of clones, with nearly 98% observed a single time. The ten largest account for 0.3% of the sample.

Results and caveats for the whole study, not just this receptor: Approximately 5% of naive CD4, 3.5% of naive CD8, approximately 2% of memory CD4, and approximately 0.39% of memory CD8 clonotypes were shared across several donors. Naive subsets generally had larger estimated clonotype richness than memory subsets did. Incomplete sequencing was indicated by rarefaction of sorted-subset datasets, despite the large sequencing depth. Only blood was sampled, and tissue TCR repertoires likely differ from those in blood. The small number of donors limited the genetic and exposure-history diversity represented. Pairwise subsampling indicated that sequencing depth was expected to affect the degree of clonotype sharing among donors. Clonotypes shared by all four sorted-subset donors showed higher generation probabilities than non-shared clonotypes.

CD8 naive samples consisted of CD45RO-negative cells that were positively selected for CCR7, yielding a CD45RA+CCR7+ population without TemRA cells. Donors were healthy HIV-negative adults with no recently reported acute infections or vaccinations. All donors were Caucasian adults living in Nashville, Tennessee, USA. After blood collection by leukapheresis, PBMCs were isolated using Ficoll-Histopaque density gradient centrifugation and then cryopreserved in the vapor phase of liquid nitrogen. Purity and quantity of every magnetically sorted T cell population were checked by analytical flow cytometry. From each sorted fraction, genomic DNA was isolated and quantified by UV absorbance on a Nanodrop 2000c. The CDR3 measures 15 amino acids from cysteine to phenylalanine. The sequence is cut down to CDR3 DNA, 45 bases in frame from base 1. A note on this clone: Its antigen specificity is not known. It has no much larger one-base neighbor in the sample; base qualities were not kept.

The receptor was derived from a man younger than 45 in good health. Sequenced sample: naive CD8+ T cells sorted from blood. The cell subset or site label, read with the paper, signifies: CD45RA+CCR7+. The V and J genes are TRBV21-1 and TRBJ1-5. TRBV21-1 is tagged as a pseudogene. The CDR3 loop reads CASSNPSYSNQPQHF. In nucleotide form, the sequence is TGTGCCAGCAGCAACCCGTCCTATAGCAATCAGCCCCAGCATTTT.